This T cell receptor (beta chain) was retrieved from a study of cytomegalovirus exposure and HLA in healthy donors. Comments on this clone: Its target is unknown.

Whole-study results and caveats: In most subjects, TCR beta sequences reportedly gave accurate predictions of HLA-A and HLA-B alleles.

Germline CDR1 MNHEY, CDR2 SMNVEV (reference sequence). The CDR3 covers 14 residues. V was pared by 8 bases and J by 1 base, with 9 bases between. The PCR was carried out with 60 Vbeta primers and 13 Jbeta primers. Clones were read by immunoSEQ multiplex PCR, and TCRdb kept only the in-frame ones, dropping some. The table for this sample gives roughly 220,000 clones. J is TRBJ2-6 and V is TRBV27; D unresolved. This TCR was recovered from a girl aged 2-9 years in good health and CMV-seropositive. Sequenced: PBMCs. The DNA of the CDR3 is TGTGCCAGCGGGCGTCCATCTGGGGCCAACGTCCTGACTTTC. It is translated as CASGRPSGANVLTF.